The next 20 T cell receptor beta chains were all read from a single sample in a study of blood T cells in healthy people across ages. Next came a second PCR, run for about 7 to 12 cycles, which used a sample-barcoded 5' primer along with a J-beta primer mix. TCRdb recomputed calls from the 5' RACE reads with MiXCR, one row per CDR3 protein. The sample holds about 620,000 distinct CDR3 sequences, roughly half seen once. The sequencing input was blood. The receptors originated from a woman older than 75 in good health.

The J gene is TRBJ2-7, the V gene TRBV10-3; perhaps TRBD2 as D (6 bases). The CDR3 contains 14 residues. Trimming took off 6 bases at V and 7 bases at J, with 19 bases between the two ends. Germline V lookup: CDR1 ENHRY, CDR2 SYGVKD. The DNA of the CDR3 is TGTGCCATCAGCATCTTAGCGGATGCGGGAGAGCAGTACTTC. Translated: CAISILADAGEQYF.

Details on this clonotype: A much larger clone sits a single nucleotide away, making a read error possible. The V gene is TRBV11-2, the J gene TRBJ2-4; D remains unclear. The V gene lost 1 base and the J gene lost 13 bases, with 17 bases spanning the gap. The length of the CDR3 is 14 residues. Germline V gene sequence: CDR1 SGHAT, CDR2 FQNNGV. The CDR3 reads CASSLAWTTYVQYF. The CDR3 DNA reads TGTGCCAGCAGCTTAGCTTGGACGACCTACGTGCAGTACTTC.

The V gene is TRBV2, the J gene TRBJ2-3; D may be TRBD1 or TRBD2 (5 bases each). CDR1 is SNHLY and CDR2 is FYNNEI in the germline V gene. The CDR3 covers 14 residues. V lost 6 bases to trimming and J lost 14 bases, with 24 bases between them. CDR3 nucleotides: TGTGCCAGCAGGGTCCCCGGGACCCCACAGATGGTGTATTTT. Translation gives CASRVPGTPQMVYF.

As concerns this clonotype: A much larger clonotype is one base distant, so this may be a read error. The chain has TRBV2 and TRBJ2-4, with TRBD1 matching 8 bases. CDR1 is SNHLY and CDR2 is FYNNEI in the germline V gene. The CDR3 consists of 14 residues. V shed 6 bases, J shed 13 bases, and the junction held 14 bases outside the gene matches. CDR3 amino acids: CASRVTGVRESQYF. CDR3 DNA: TGTGCCAGCAGAGTGACAGGGGTCAGAGAGTCCCAGTACTTC. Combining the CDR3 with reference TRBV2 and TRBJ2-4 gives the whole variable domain EPEVTQTPSHQVTQMGQEVILRCVPISNHLYFYWYRQILGQKVEFLVSFYNNEISEKSEIFDDQFSVERPDGSNFTLKIRSTKLEDSAMYFCASRVTGVRESQYFGAGTRLSVL.

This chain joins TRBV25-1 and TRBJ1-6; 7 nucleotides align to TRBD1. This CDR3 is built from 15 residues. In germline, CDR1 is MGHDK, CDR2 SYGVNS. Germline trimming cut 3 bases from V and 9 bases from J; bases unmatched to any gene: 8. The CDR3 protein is CASSEATGSISPLHF. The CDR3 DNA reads TGTGCCAGCAGTGAGGCGACAGGGTCAATTTCACCCCTCCACTTT.

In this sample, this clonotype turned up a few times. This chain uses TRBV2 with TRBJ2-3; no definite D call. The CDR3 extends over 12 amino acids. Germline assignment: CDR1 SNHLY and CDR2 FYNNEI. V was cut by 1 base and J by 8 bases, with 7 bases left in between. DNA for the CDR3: TGTGCCAGCAGTGAAGTTTCGGGTACGCAGTATTTT. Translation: CASSEVSGTQYF.

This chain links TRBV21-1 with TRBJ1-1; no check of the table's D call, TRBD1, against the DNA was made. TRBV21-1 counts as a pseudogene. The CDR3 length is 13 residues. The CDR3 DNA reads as TGTGCCAGCCCCCTGGCGGGTCAAACTGAAGCTTTCTTT. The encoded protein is CASPLAGQTEAFF.

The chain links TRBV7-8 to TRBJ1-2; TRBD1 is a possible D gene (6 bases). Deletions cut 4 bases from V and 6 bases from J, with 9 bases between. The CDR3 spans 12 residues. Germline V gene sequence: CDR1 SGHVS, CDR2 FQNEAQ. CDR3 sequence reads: CASSWGHHGYTF. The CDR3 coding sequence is TGTGCCAGCAGCTGGGGACACCATGGCTACACCTTC. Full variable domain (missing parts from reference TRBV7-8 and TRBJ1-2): GAGVSQSPRYKVAKRGQDVALRCDPISGHVSLFWYQQALGQGPEFLTYFQNEAQLDKSGLPSDRFFAERPEGSVSTLKIQRTQQEDSAVYLCASSWGHHGYTFGSGTRLTVV.

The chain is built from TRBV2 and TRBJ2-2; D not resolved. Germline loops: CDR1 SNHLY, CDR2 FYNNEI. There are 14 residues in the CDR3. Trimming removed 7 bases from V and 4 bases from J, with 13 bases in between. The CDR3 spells CASMRNSVTGELFF. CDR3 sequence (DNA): TGTGCCAGCATGAGGAACTCCGTCACCGGGGAGCTGTTTTTT.

CDR3 bases: TGTGCCACCAGCAGAGATCAGAACTACGAGCAGTACTTC. Its protein product is CATSRDQNYEQYF. V gene TRBV15 combines with J gene TRBJ2-7, with D unclear. V was cut by 0 bases and J by 3 bases, with 6 bases left in between. Germline-derived CDR1 and CDR2 are LNHNV and YYDKDF (reference sequence). This CDR3 contains 13 residues.

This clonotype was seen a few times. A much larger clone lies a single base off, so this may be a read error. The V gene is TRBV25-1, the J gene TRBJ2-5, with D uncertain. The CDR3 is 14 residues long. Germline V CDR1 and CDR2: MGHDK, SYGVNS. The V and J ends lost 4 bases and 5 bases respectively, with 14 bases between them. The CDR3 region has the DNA TGTGCCAGCAGTGTACGGTCTTGGTACGAGACCCAGTACTTC. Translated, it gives CASSVRSWYETQYF.

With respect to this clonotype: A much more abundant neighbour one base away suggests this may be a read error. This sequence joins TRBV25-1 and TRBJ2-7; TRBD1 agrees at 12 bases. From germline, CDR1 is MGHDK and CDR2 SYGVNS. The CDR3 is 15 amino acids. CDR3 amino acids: CASFSDGTGGYKQYF. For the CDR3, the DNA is TGTGCCAGCTTTTCAGACGGGACAGGGGGCTACAAGCAGTACTTC.

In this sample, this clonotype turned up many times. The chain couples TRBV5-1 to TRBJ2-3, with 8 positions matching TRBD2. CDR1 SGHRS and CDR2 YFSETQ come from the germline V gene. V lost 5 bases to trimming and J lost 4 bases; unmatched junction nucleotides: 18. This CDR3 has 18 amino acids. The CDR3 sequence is CASRWGSAGGLPADTQYF. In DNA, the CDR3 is TGCGCCAGCAGATGGGGTTCGGCGGGGGGACTACCTGCAGATACGCAGTATTTT.

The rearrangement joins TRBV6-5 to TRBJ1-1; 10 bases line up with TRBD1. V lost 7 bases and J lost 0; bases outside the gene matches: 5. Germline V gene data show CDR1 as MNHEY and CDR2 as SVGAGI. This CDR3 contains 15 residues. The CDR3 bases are TGTGCCAGCATCCGACAGGGGGCTTTGAACACTGAAGCTTTCTTT. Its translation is CASIRQGALNTEAFF.

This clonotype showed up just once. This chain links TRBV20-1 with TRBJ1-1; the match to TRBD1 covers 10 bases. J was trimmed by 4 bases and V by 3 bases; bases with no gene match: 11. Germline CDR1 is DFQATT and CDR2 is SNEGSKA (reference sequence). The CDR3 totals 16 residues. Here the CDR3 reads CSARSGTGDSGTEAFF. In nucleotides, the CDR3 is TGCAGTGCTAGGTCCGGGACAGGGGATTCGGGCACTGAAGCTTTCTTT.

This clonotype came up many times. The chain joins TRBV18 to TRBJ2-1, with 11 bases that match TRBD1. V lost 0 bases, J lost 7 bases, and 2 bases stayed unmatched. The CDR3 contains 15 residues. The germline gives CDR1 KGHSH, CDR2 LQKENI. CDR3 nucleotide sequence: TGTGCCAGCTCACCACCAGGGACAGGGGGGAATGAGCAGTTCTTC. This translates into CASSPPGTGGNEQFF.

The CDR3 loop reads CSARAKYQETQYF. CDR3 nucleotides: TGCAGTGCTAGAGCAAAGTACCAAGAGACCCAGTACTTC. The chain joins TRBV20-1 to TRBJ2-5; D gene ambiguous. The CDR3 covers 13 residues. V was clipped by 1 base and J by 0 bases, with 6 bases between them. Germline V lookup: CDR1 DFQATT, CDR2 SNEGSKA (reference sequence).

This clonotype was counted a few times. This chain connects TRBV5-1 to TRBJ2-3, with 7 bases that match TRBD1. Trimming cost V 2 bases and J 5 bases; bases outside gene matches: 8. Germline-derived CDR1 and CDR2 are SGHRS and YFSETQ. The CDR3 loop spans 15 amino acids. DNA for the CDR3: TGCGCCAGCAGCTTTCGACAGGGTGTAGGAGATACGCAGTATTTT. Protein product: CASSFRQGVGDTQYF.

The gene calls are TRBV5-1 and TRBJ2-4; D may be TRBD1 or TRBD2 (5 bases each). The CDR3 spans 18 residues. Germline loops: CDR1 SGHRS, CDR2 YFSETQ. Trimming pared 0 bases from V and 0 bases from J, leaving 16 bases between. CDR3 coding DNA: TGCGCCAGCAGCTTGGAAGGCGAGGGGTTCTTAGCCAAAAACATTCAGTACTTC. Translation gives CASSLEGEGFLAKNIQYF.

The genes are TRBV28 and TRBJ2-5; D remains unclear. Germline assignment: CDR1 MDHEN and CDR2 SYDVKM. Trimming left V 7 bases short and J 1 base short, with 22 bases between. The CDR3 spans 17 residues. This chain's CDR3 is CASNPTSGYRAQETQYF. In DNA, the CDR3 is TGTGCCAGCAACCCCACCTCTGGGTACAGAGCCCAAGAGACCCAGTACTTC.